This T cell receptor beta chain was profiled in a study of T-cell reconstitution after alpha-beta-depleted transplantation in children. Study-wide results and limits: The main origin of T-cell counts and diversity one year after transplant was newly produced T cells. For some patients, TCRbeta diversity was high at day 60 because of recipient T cells and thymic progenitors that survived. Several hundred graft clones that had expanded were reportedly the source of alpha-beta T cells about two months after transplant.

This clonotype was detected ten times or more. The antigen is unknown. Preparing the TCRbeta library involved the use of unique molecular identifiers. TCRdb analysed the PCR reads with MiXCR anew, one entry per CDR3 protein. This sample carries 140,000 to 150,000 distinct CDR3 sequences, 8% to 10% of them seen once, and the ten largest clones take 15% to 20%. V lost 1 base, J lost 7 bases, and 17 bases lay in between. Germline CDR1 and CDR2: SQVTM and ANQGSEA. The CDR3 runs to 14 residues. The TCR comes from a female patient younger than 10 who had a stem cell transplant for congenital amegakaryocytic thrombocytopenia, so the T cells may come from the graft donor. The starting material was PBMCs, mostly from graft donor cells, obtained 180 days after TCRalphabeta/CD19-depleted stem cell transplant. This chain uses TRBV29-1 with TRBJ2-7, with D tentatively TRBD1 or TRBD2 (5 bases each). The DNA of the CDR3 is TGCAGCGTTGAAGTTGGGACGAGGGCGGAGGAGCAGTACTTC. Protein: CSVEVGTRAEEQYF.